Below are 15 T cell receptor beta chains sequenced from a single sample in a study of shared clonotypes between healthy human individuals. Produced via immunoSEQ multiplex PCR; TCRdb's table is partial and in-frame only. The sample carries around 510,000 clones, approximately 95% recorded once. The sequencing input was naive CD4+ T cells sorted from blood. Stated subset: CD45RA+ positively selected. The source is a woman in her 30s in good health.

The V gene is TRBV5-1, the J gene TRBJ2-2; 10 bases fit TRBD2. The CDR3 consists of 15 residues. Germline V gene sequence: CDR1 SGHRS, CDR2 YFSETQ. V was clipped by 2 bases and J by 3 bases; unmatched bases: 1. The CDR3 reads CASSFSGGYTGELFF. As DNA, the CDR3 is TGCGCCAGCAGCTTTAGCGGGGGGTACACCGGGGAGCTGTTTTTT.

The chain has TRBV9 and TRBJ1-1; D gene uncertain. The CDR3 runs to 14 residues. V was cut by 4 bases and J by 1 base, with 11 bases left in between. Per germline, CDR1 SGDLS and CDR2 YYNGEE. CDR3 in DNA: TGTGCCAGCAGCCCCAGCAGCTGGAACACTGAAGCTTTCTTT. Translating it yields CASSPSSWNTEAFF.

The V gene is TRBV28, the J gene TRBJ1-2, with TRBD1 identical over 7 bases. Unmatched junction bases numbered 11, after V lost 5 bases and J lost 8 bases. The germline V gene has CDR1 MDHEN and CDR2 SYDVKM. The CDR3 sequence is 14 residues long. The CDR3 DNA follows: TGTGCCAGCAGTCCGGCAAACAGGGGAGTGGGCTACACCTTC. This codes for CASSPANRGVGYTF.

The CDR3 coding sequence is TGCGCCAGCAGGTTGCGGTCCGCTTATGCCCGGGAACGTGGCTACACCTTC. This codes for CASRLRSAYARERGYTF. V is TRBV5-1 and J is TRBJ1-2; D gene ambiguous. The V end was cut by 5 bases, the J end by 7 bases, with 27 bases between. Germline V gives CDR1 SGHRS, CDR2 YFSETQ. The CDR3 consists of 17 residues.

The J gene is TRBJ1-1, the V gene TRBV2; D possibly corresponds to TRBD1 (5 bases). The CDR3 length is 14 residues. Trimming removed 6 bases at V and 1 base at J, with 12 bases between. Germline loops: CDR1 SNHLY, CDR2 FYNNEI. The CDR3 sequence: CASRGDSWNTEAFF. In nucleotides, the CDR3 is TGTGCCAGCAGGGGGGACTCCTGGAACACTGAAGCTTTCTTT.

The chain is built from TRBV5-1 and TRBJ2-1, with D tentatively TRBD2 (6 bases). CDR1 is SGHRS and CDR2 is YFSETQ in the germline V gene. V was shortened by 0 bases and J by 4 bases, with 11 bases between the two germline ends. The CDR3 runs to 15 residues. The CDR3 protein is CASSLGLGAYNEQFF. The CDR3 DNA follows: TGCGCCAGCAGCTTGGGACTAGGGGCATACAATGAGCAGTTCTTC.

The V call is TRBV27, the J call TRBJ2-5; possible D gene TRBD1, 5 bases. The J call may be faulty, since TRBJ2-7 better matches the DNA end. In germline, CDR1 is MNHEY, CDR2 SMNVEV (reference sequence). CDR3 length: 13 amino acids. This chain's CDR3 is CATSDTNSYEQYF. Here the CDR3 DNA reads TGTGCCACATCGGACACTAACTCCTACGAGCAGTACTTC.

The chain uses TRBV27 and TRBJ2-1; a possible D gene is TRBD2 (6 bases). The CDR3 sequence is 18 residues long. V dropped 2 bases and J dropped 0 bases, with 17 bases sitting between them. Germline loops: CDR1 MNHEY, CDR2 SMNVEV (reference sequence). CDR3 DNA: TGTGCCAGCAGTTTAATAGGGCGGGGTACCCACTCCTACAATGAGCAGTTCTTC. Protein product: CASSLIGRGTHSYNEQFF.

The J gene is TRBJ2-1, the V gene TRBV5-1, with TRBD2 matching 8 bases. Germline loops: CDR1 SGHRS, CDR2 YFSETQ. The CDR3 spans 14 residues. Trimming removed 4 bases from V and 8 bases from J; junction bases left unmatched: 8. The CDR3, as DNA: TGCGCCAGCAGCACTGGACTAGCACGCGATGAGCAGTTCTTC. Its translation: CASSTGLARDEQFF.

The chain couples TRBV27 to TRBJ2-2; D is possibly TRBD1 or TRBD2 (5 bases each). The CDR3 totals 14 residues. Deletions cut 4 bases from V and 3 bases from J, with 9 bases between. Germline V CDR1 and CDR2: MNHEY, SMNVEV (reference sequence). The CDR3 here is CASSSGGYTGELFF. The CDR3 DNA is TGTGCCAGCAGTTCTGGGGGTTACACCGGGGAGCTGTTTTTT.

Concerning this clone itself: Other DNA variants within this sample encode the same CDR3. The V call is TRBV5-1, the J call TRBJ2-3, with 10 positions matching TRBD1. V gave up 0 bases and J gave up 6 bases; unmatched junction bases: 4. This CDR3 comprises 15 residues. The germline gives CDR1 SGHRS, CDR2 YFSETQ. The CDR3 loop is CASSLGQGAADTQYF. CDR3 in DNA: TGCGCCAGCAGCTTGGGACAGGGGGCGGCCGATACGCAGTATTTT.

The chain uses TRBV20-1 and TRBJ2-1; 9 nucleotides align to TRBD1. The junction had 9 bases not matched to a gene; V was cut back by 6 bases and J by 15 bases. Germline assignment: CDR1 DFQATT and CDR2 SNEGSKA (reference sequence). The CDR3 sequence is 11 residues long. CDR3 sequence: CSAVTGGSGFF. The CDR3 DNA is TGCAGTGCCGTTACAGGGGGCAGTGGGTTCTTC.

The chain has TRBV21-1 and TRBJ1-2; the table's D call of TRBD1 was not tested on the DNA. TRBV21-1 is assigned pseudogene status. The CDR3 has 15 residues. The CDR3 nucleotides are TGTGCCAGCGGAGAACGCCAGGGCGGTAGCTATGGCTACACCTTC. Translated, it gives CASGERQGGSYGYTF.

J is TRBJ2-7 and V is TRBV28, with unresolved D. With 3 bases removed from V and 2 bases from J, the gap between germline ends came to 17 bases. This CDR3 has 16 residues. The germline V gene encodes CDR1 MDHEN and CDR2 SYDVKM. In DNA form, the CDR3 reads TGTGCCAGCAGTTTTACTTACGGATACCGAACCTACGAGCAGTACTTC. As protein: CASSFTYGYRTYEQYF.

The V gene is TRBV5-6, the J gene TRBJ2-7, with 13 bases aligning to TRBD2. CDR3 length: 17 amino acids. CDR1 is SGHDT, CDR2 YYEEEE, per germline. Trimming removed 3 bases from V and 3 bases from J; junction bases left unmatched: 9. CDR3: CASSSLGTSGIYYEQYF. The CDR3 bases are TGTGCCAGCAGCTCCCTCGGGACTAGCGGGATCTACTACGAGCAGTACTTC.